This T cell receptor beta chain was sequenced in a study of T cells after yellow fever vaccination. About the study: Any fraction with a low cell number was prepared using SMART-Seq v4 Ultra Low Input.

Overall study results and limits: CD4 and CD8 compartments shared a small share of clonotypes, likely from convergent recombination. Compared with primary, the secondary response was weaker and peaked at day 5, not 15. Boosting was followed by the reappearance of most primary-vaccination clones (under 97% CD4, 88% CD8).

MiXCR, applied by TCRdb to the 5' RACE reads, yields one record per CDR3 protein. The table shows a few hundred thousand distinct CDR3 sequences, with 17% occurring only once. Per germline, CDR1 DFQATT and CDR2 SNEGSKA (reference sequence). Trimming stripped 4 bases from V and 0 bases from J, with 15 bases between. CDR3 length equals 15 residues. In the case of this clonotype: The antigen remains unidentified.

Sample: PBMCs, taken 5 days after the first yellow fever vaccination. This sequence was found in a man aged 18 to 30 who received the YFV17D yellow fever vaccine. The chain recombines TRBV20-1 with TRBJ1-1; D unresolved. The DNA of the CDR3 is TGCAGTGCTAAGGAGCTTGGGCGGCTGAACACTGAAGCTTTCTTT. Translating it yields CSAKELGRLNTEAFF.